A selection of T cell receptor beta chains follows, all from one sample in a study of regulatory T cells in long-lasting Graves disease. MiXCR was run by TCRdb on the multiplex PCR reads, yielding one entry per CDR3 protein. The top ten clones hold roughly 26% of a sample with about 420,000 distinct CDR3 sequences, roughly a quarter of them seen once. The sequencing used peripheral blood mononuclear cells (PBMCs), collected when the disease was refractory, from a patient treated with antithyroid drugs. These receptors were collected from a female donor with Graves disease. Each CDR3 is given with its conserved first and last residue. The size of a clone is reported for some rows only, either as once, few or many, or as a class for expanded clones.

cdr3_length,clone_size,j_call,v_call,cdr3_aa
16,many,TRBJ1-2,TRBV12-3/TRBV12-4,CASSLTPGQLGGGYTF
15,few,TRBJ2-4,TRBV27,CASSPPGFSKNIQYF
14,few,TRBJ1-1,TRBV7-9,CASSLDGPRLEAFF
13,-,TRBJ1-5,TRBV13,CASSLTGYQPQHF
12,many,TRBJ2-5,TRBV6-1,CASRVAQETQYF
17,few,TRBJ1-1,TRBV6-5,CASSYARGARMNTEAFF
12,many,TRBJ1-1,TRBV28,CASSFHRGAAFF
15,few,TRBJ2-7,TRBV6-2/TRBV6-3,CASSSLAGGIYEQYF
15,few,TRBJ2-7,TRBV7-2,CASSPAGGGQYEQYF
16,few,TRBJ1-2,TRBV15,CATSSERTGDTHGYTF
15,many,TRBJ1-2,TRBV6-2/TRBV6-3,CASSYPPGQDYGYTF
15,many,TRBJ1-4,TRBV27,CASSFTGTGGEKLFF
14,-,TRBJ2-5,TRBV5-1,CASSLDRRQETQYF
14,-,TRBJ2-7,TRBV18,CASSPTEQGNEQYF
17,few,TRBJ2-5,TRBV20-1,CSARVRGGPLPGETQYF
15,-,TRBJ2-7,TRBV5-1,CASSFRTGPPTEQYF
15,few,TRBJ2-3,TRBV11-3,CASSLDSSTPDTQYF
15,many,TRBJ1-1,TRBV28,CASSLGRGLSTEAFF
15,-,TRBJ1-3,TRBV2,CASSGGRGSGNAIYF
13,once,TRBJ2-1,TRBV6-2/TRBV6-3,CASSILGFNEQFF
19,-,TRBJ1-1,TRBV6-5,CASSYSIGGGGILDTEAFF
15,few,TRBJ2-2,TRBV27,CASSIRLAKTGELFF
12,few,TRBJ1-2,TRBV5-1,CASRQGDYGYTF
14,few,TRBJ2-2,TRBV11-2,CASSLDMALGELFF
19,-,TRBJ2-6,TRBV3-1,CASSRTRLAGRSGANVLTF
17,many,TRBJ2-1,TRBV15,CATSRVGTSKINNEQFF
13,many,TRBJ2-5,TRBV6-1,CAGIRQGQETQYF
13,many,TRBJ1-6,TRBV10-3,CATATGPNSPLHF
16,many,TRBJ2-5,TRBV7-2,CASSPIVGLAQETQYF
15,-,TRBJ2-2,TRBV19,CASSPDPRGTGELFF